This TCR beta chain was recovered during a study of OX40 agonist ivuxolimab in advanced cancers. Background on the study: In this cohort, patients received ivuxolimab, an agonistic anti-OX40 (CD134) antibody. Every 2 weeks, ivuxolimab was infused into the patients intravenously at between 0.01 and 10 mg/kg.

Study conclusions and caveats: Expanded clones tended on average to be more numerous among CD8+ T cells than CD4+.

The V end lost 2 bases, the J end lost 6 bases, and 8 bases lay between the germline ends. The length of the CDR3 is 13 residues. Germline CDR1 SEHNR, CDR2 FQNEAQ (reference sequence). Autoimmune disease history or systemic immunosuppression led to patient exclusion. In the case of this clone: As yet, its antigen is unknown.

Measured with immunoSEQ multiplex PCR; TCRdb has only the in-frame clones, and not every one. The data contain roughly 74,000 clones, 85% to 95% of them singletons. This material consisted of CD4+ or CD8+ T cells sorted from blood, taken in a trial of the OX40 agonist ivuxolimab. The sequence was obtained from an adult with an advanced solid tumor such as melanoma, head and neck, liver or kidney cancer. The chain is built from TRBV7-9 and TRBJ1-5; D gene ambiguous. In DNA, the CDR3 is TGTGCCAGCAGCTTATCTGGTTCTCAGCCCCAGCATTTT. Its translation is CASSLSGSQPQHF.